This entry features one T cell receptor beta chain sequence. What it binds is not known. This sample was included in a study of graft-versus-host responses after intestinal transplantation. Across the whole study: Multivisceral, liver-intestinal, or isolated intestinal transplants were given to recipients. Each patient got anti-thymocyte globulin induction, then tacrolimus and steroids for roughly 3 years.

Germline V gene lookup returns CDR1 MDHEN and CDR2 SYDVKM. CDR3 length: 14 amino acids. V lost 3 bases to trimming and J lost 8 bases, with 13 bases between them. Sequencing was performed with immunoSEQ multiplex PCR; in TCRdb, only in-frame clones are kept and a portion is missing. The repertoire holds about 71,000 clones, with 94% as singletons. The study, taken as a whole, reports: GvH clones turned up in recipient marrow; some had shown up first in ileum or blood.

The sequencing used unstimulated CD8+ T cells sorted from spleen or lymph node cells, collected before intestinal transplant. The chain uses TRBV28 and TRBJ1-4, with D perhaps TRBD1 (6 bases). This receptor was taken from a human donor who received an intestinal transplant. The CDR3 protein is CASSLVGAEEKLFF. DNA of the CDR3: TGTGCCAGCAGTTTGGTGGGGGCAGAAGAAAAACTGTTTTTT.